These 17 T cell receptor beta chains were all obtained from the same sample, sequenced in a study of blood T cell repertoires in COVID-19. Clones were sequenced by immunoSEQ multiplex PCR, and TCRdb holds only the in-frame ones, with some missing. The sample shows some 450,000 clones, 88% of them seen only once. Sequenced material: peripheral blood. The receptors were sampled from a woman aged 45-65 years with COVID-19, enrolled during active disease.

This sequence joins TRBV6-5 and TRBJ1-1; the D is unclear. The CDR3 extends over 13 amino acids. The germline V and J ends were trimmed by 0 bases and 4 bases, with 6 bases remaining between them. Germline CDR1 reads MNHEY; CDR2 reads SVGAGI. The CDR3 nucleotides read TGTGCCAGCAGTTACTCCGGGATCACTGAAGCTTTCTTT. Translated, it gives CASSYSGITEAFF.

The rearrangement joins TRBV5-4 to TRBJ2-1, with D perhaps matching TRBD1 (6 bases). Germline CDR1 SGHNT, CDR2 YYREEE (reference sequence). V lost 4 bases, J lost 8 bases, and 19 bases lay in between. This CDR3 is built from 15 residues. This CDR3 is CASSPWGQGLDEQFF. CDR3 sequence (DNA): TGTGCCAGCAGCCCCTGGGGGCAGGGGCTAGATGAGCAGTTCTTC.

This chain uses TRBV14 with TRBJ2-5; 8 nucleotides align to TRBD2. The junction had 11 bases not matched to a gene; V was cut back by 4 bases and J by 7 bases. Germline V gene sequence: CDR1 SGHDN, CDR2 FVKESK. This CDR3 has 15 residues. The CDR3 DNA is TGTGCCAGCAGCCGCCTGACATCCCTAGCGGGGACCCAGTACTTC. Translating gives CASSRLTSLAGTQYF.

The chain is built from TRBV7-9 and TRBJ2-6; tentative D call: TRBD1 (6 bases). Trimming stripped 4 bases from V and 2 bases from J, with 6 bases between. The CDR3 loop spans 14 amino acids. Looked up from germline, CDR1 is SEHNR and CDR2 is FQNEAQ (reference sequence). CDR3 protein: CASSWDTGANVLTF. The CDR3 DNA sequence: TGTGCCAGCAGCTGGGACACTGGGGCCAACGTCCTGACTTTC.

The J gene is TRBJ2-7, the V gene TRBV7-2, with D unresolved. The length of the CDR3 is 15 residues. V lost 6 bases and J 5 bases, leaving 20 bases between the germline ends. Germline V lookup: CDR1 SGHTA, CDR2 FQGNSA. This CDR3 reads CASRLTAAVPNEQYF. DNA for the CDR3: TGTGCCAGCAGGCTAACCGCCGCCGTCCCAAACGAGCAGTACTTC.

The chain joins TRBV6-2 or TRBV6-3 to TRBJ1-1; perhaps TRBD1 as D (5 bases). V gave up 0 bases and J gave up 5 bases, with 19 bases separating them. The germline gives CDR1 MNHEY, CDR2 SVGEGT. This CDR3 region has 17 residues. CDR3 loop: CASSYSRRGRVETEAFF. The CDR3 nucleotides read TGTGCCAGCAGTTACTCTAGGCGTGGCAGGGTCGAAACTGAAGCTTTCTTT.

Points on this clone: Distinct nucleotide sequences in the sample also encode this CDR3. The CDR3 loop reads CASSPSTGTGTGELFF. CDR3 sequence (DNA): TGTGCCAGCTCACCTTCGACAGGGACTGGCACCGGGGAGCTGTTTTTT. The chain joins TRBV18 to TRBJ2-2; D might be TRBD1 (7 bases). This CDR3 has 16 residues. V shed 3 bases and J shed 4 bases, with 15 bases lying between them. CDR1 and CDR2 (germline): KGHSH, LQKENI.

V usage is TRBV6-1 and J usage is TRBJ1-2, with no clear D. The V gene's germline CDR1 is MNHNS and CDR2 SASEGT. Trimming stripped 1 base from V and 2 bases from J, with 14 bases between. The CDR3 spans 16 residues. CDR3 amino acids: CASSEDPGIINYGYTF. In DNA, the CDR3 is TGTGCCAGCAGTGAAGACCCGGGAATAATAAACTATGGCTACACCTTC.

Here the CDR3 DNA reads TGCGCCAGCAGCTTGGGTCTAGGGGGCTTGCGTGAAAAACTGTTTTTT. Its protein product is CASSLGLGGLREKLFF. The V and J genes are TRBV5-1 and TRBJ1-4; 7 nucleotides agree with TRBD1. V shed 0 bases, J shed 7 bases, and the junction held 9 bases outside the gene matches. This CDR3 is 16 amino acids long. Germline V gene sequence: CDR1 SGHRS, CDR2 YFSETQ.

Written as DNA, the CDR3 is TGTGCCAGCATTATAGCGGGGGAGGTGAATGAGCAGTTCTTC. Its protein product is CASIIAGEVNEQFF. This chain links TRBV6-6 with TRBJ2-1; TRBD2 agrees at 9 bases. This CDR3 region has 14 residues. From germline, CDR1 is MNHNY and CDR2 SVGAGI (reference sequence). V lost 7 bases to trimming and J lost 7 bases; unmatched junction nucleotides: 8.

The V call is TRBV5-1, the J call TRBJ2-6, with D perhaps TRBD1 (5 bases). This CDR3 region has 16 residues. Trimming took off 0 bases at V and 4 bases at J, with 11 bases between the two ends. In germline, CDR1 is SGHRS, CDR2 YFSETQ. The CDR3 DNA reads TGCGCCAGCAGCTTGGAACTGGGGCTCGGGGCCAACGTCCTGACTTTC. It is translated as CASSLELGLGANVLTF.

The V call is TRBV19, the J call TRBJ2-7; D is ambiguous. CDR1 LNHDA and CDR2 SQIVND come from the germline V gene (reference sequence). Trimming removed 1 base at V and 5 bases at J, with 3 bases between. The CDR3 consists of 11 residues. The CDR3 sequence: CASSIADEQYF. CDR3 DNA: TGTGCCAGTAGTATAGCGGACGAGCAGTACTTC.

The rearrangement uses TRBV24-1 and TRBJ1-2; D is possibly TRBD1 (5 bases). The CDR3 loop spans 14 amino acids. Per the germline V gene, CDR1 is KGHDR and CDR2 is SFDVKD. V lost 3 bases to trimming and J lost 5 bases, with 12 bases between them. CDR3 amino acids: CATSDLGRAYGYTF. The DNA for the CDR3 is TGTGCCACCAGTGATCTTGGCAGGGCTTATGGCTACACCTTC.

This rearrangement joins TRBV30 to TRBJ1-2, with D unresolved. The ends were cut back, 5 bases at V and 4 bases at J, with 17 bases in the middle. The germline CDR1 and CDR2 sequences are GTSNPN and SVGIG (reference sequence). The CDR3 covers 14 residues. The DNA of the CDR3 is TGTGCCTGGGGGAGACCCCGGGGTCTCTATGGCTACACCTTC. Protein sequence: CAWGRPRGLYGYTF.

This chain uses TRBV18 with TRBJ2-1; D possibly corresponds to TRBD1 (6 bases). CDR3 length equals 13 residues. Trimming took off 3 bases at V and 14 bases at J, with 17 bases between the two ends. Germline-derived CDR1 and CDR2 are KGHSH and LQKENI. The CDR3: CASSPRQEVSEFF. Written as DNA, the CDR3 is TGTGCCAGCTCACCGAGACAGGAAGTGTCCGAGTTCTTC.

The chain combines TRBV7-2 with TRBJ2-5, with D perhaps TRBD2 (6 bases). V was trimmed by 0 bases and J by 4 bases, leaving 6 bases between them. This CDR3 contains 13 residues. CDR1 is SGHTA and CDR2 is FQGNSA in the germline V gene. The CDR3 region has the DNA TGTGCCAGCAGCTTAGCGGGGGGAGAGACCCAGTACTTC. This translates into CASSLAGGETQYF.

CDR3 DNA: TGTGCCAGCAGCTCCACCGGGACATTTACCGGGGAGCTGTTTTTT. Translation: CASSSTGTFTGELFF. The gene calls are TRBV11-1 and TRBJ2-2, with TRBD1 as a possible D gene (6 bases). This CDR3 comprises 15 residues. CDR1 is SGHAT, CDR2 FQDESV, per germline (reference sequence). Deletions cut 4 bases from V and 5 bases from J, with 14 bases between.